This TCR beta chain was identified during a study of blood T cells in healthy people across ages. Together with a sample-barcoded 5' primer, a J-beta primer mix was included in a second PCR lasting about 7 to 11 cycles. The template-switch adaptor, which had 12 random nucleotides, put a tag on each cDNA molecule. Via MiXCR, TCRdb re-called the 5' RACE reads, giving one row per CDR3 protein. The sample yields 650,000 to 1,000,000 distinct CDR3 sequences, under 40% seen once. The CDR3 length is 19 residues. After removal of 2 bases from V and 2 bases from J, the junction contained 7 bases not matched to a gene. The germline V gene encodes CDR1 MNHEY and CDR2 SVGEGT. This clonotype was detected only a few times. Antigen specificity is unknown. Study results and limitations: Using unsorted PBMCs precluded a conclusive naive versus antigen-experienced comparison. The study found more naive CD4+ cells and higher diversity in long-lived than aged donors.

The sample was blood. The chain couples TRBV6-2 or TRBV6-3 to TRBJ2-1, with 15 bases that match TRBD2. This TCR derives from a man aged 18 to 29 in good health. The CDR3 DNA reads TGTGCCAGCAGTTACGGACTAGCGGGGGGGAGGTTAACCTACAATGAGCAGTTCTTC. This encodes CASSYGLAGGRLTYNEQFF.